This TCR beta chain stems from a study of blood T cell repertoires in COVID-19. Study background: Both acute and convalescent COVID-19 samples were obtained from the United States, Italy and Spain.

This clone was recorded only once. Recruits, aged roughly 18 to 95 years, lived in 24 US areas. Assay used: immunoSEQ multiplex PCR; TCRdb lists only in-frame clones, some missing. The sample consists of roughly 340,000 clones, 87% of them appearing once. The sequenced sample was PBMCs or T cells enriched from blood (not recorded which). This TCR was recovered from a man between 40 and 49 years old in a cohort exposed to, infected with or recovered from COVID-19 (not recorded which).

The CDR3 bases are TGTGCCTGCCGACAGGGCGGCACTGAAGCTTTCTTT. Amino acids: CACRQGGTEAFF. The chain recombines TRBV6-5 with TRBJ1-1, with 7 bases fitting TRBD1. The CDR3 sequence is 12 residues long. V shed 11 bases, J shed 4 bases, and the junction held 7 bases outside the gene matches. Germline V gene sequence: CDR1 MNHEY, CDR2 SVGAGI.